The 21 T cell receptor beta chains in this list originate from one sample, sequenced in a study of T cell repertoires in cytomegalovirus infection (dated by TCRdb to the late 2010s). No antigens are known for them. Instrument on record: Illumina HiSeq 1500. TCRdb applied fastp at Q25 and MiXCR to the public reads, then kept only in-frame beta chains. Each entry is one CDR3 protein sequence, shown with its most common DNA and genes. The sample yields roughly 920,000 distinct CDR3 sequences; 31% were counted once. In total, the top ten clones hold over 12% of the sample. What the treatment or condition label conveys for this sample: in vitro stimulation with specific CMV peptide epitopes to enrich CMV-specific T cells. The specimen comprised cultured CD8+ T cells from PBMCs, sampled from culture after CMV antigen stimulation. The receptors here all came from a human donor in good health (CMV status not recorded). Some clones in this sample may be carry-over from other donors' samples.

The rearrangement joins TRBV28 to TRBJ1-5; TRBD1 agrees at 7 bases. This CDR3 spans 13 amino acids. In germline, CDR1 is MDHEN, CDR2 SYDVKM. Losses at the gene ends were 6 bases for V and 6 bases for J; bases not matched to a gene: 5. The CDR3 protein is CASRTQGIQPQHF. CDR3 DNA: TGTGCCAGCAGAACACAGGGGATTCAGCCCCAGCATTTT.

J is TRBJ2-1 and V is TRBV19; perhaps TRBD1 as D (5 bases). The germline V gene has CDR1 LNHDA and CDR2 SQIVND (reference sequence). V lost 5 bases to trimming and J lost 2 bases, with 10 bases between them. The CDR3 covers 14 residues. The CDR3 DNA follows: TGTGCCAGTAGTTTCTCAGGGCCCTACAATGAGCAGTTCTTC. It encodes CASSFSGPYNEQFF.

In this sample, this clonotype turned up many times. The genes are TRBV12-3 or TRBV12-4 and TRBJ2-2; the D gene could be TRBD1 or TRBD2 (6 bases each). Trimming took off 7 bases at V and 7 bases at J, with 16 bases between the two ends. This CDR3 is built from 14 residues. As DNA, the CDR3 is TGTGCCAGCACCTCCCGAGGGGGAGGCGGGGAGCTGTTTTTT. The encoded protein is CASTSRGGGGELFF.

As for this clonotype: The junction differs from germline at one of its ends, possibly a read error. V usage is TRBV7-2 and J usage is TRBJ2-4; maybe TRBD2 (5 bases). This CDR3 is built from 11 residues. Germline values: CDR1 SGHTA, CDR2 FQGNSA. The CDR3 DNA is TGTGCCAGCAGCTTAGGGACTTTCCCTGTATTC. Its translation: CASSLGTFPVF.

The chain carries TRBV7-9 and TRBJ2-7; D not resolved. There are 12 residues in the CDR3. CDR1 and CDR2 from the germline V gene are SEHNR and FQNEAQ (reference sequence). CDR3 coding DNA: TGTGCCAACAGCTTAGCAGTTGGGGAGCAGTACGTC. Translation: CANSLAVGEQYV.

CDR3 sequence reads: CASEVTGRLYF. CDR3 bases: TGTGCCAGCGAGGTGACAGGTAGACTGTATTTT. The chain is built from TRBV27 and TRBJ2-3; D possibly corresponds to TRBD1 (6 bases). The CDR3 totals 11 residues. Deletions cut 8 bases from V and 14 bases from J, with 17 bases between. Germline V gene data show CDR1 as MNHEY and CDR2 as SMNVEV (reference sequence).

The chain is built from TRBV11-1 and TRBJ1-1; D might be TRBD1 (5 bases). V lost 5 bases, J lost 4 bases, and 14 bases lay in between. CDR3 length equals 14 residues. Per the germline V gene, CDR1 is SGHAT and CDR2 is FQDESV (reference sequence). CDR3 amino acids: CASSPPRVSTEAFF. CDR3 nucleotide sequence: TGTGCCAGCAGCCCACCCAGGGTATCCACTGAAGCTTTCTTT.

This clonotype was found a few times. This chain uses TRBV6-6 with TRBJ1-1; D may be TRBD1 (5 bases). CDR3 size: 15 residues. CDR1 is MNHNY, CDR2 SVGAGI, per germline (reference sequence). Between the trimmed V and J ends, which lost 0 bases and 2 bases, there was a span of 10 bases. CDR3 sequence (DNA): TGTGCCAGCAGTTACTCGGCAGGGTATAACACTGAAGCTTTCTTT. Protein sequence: CASSYSAGYNTEAFF.

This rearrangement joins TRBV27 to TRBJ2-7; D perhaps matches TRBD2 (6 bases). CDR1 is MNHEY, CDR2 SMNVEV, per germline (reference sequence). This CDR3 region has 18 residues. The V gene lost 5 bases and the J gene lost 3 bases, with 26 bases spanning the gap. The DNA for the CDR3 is TGTGCCAGCAGTCGCGGAAAGGGCAGGGACTCCCCCTACTACGAGCAGTACGTC. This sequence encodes CASSRGKGRDSPYYEQYV.

The CDR3 reads CASSEWTESDEQFF. CDR3 coding DNA: TGTGCCAGCAGCGAATGGACGGAAAGCGATGAGCAGTTCTTC. V and J are TRBV11-2 and TRBJ2-1; D unresolved. V was trimmed by 5 bases and J by 8 bases, leaving 16 bases between them. From germline, CDR1 is SGHAT and CDR2 FQNNGV. The CDR3 runs to 14 residues. The full variable domain, rest sourced from reference TRBV11-2 and TRBJ2-1, is EAGVAQSPRYKIIEKRQSVAFWCNPISGHATLYWYQQILGQGPKLLIQFQNNGVVDDSQLPKDRFSAERLKGVDSTLKIQPAKLEDSAVYLCASSEWTESDEQFFGPGTRLTVL.

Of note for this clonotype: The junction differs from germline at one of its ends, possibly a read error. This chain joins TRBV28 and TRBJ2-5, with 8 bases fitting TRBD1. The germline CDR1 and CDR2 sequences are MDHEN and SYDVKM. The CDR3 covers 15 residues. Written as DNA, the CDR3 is TGTGTCAGCAGTTTCGGACAGGGCTTCACAGAGACCCAGTACTTC. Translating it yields CVSSFGQGFTETQYF.

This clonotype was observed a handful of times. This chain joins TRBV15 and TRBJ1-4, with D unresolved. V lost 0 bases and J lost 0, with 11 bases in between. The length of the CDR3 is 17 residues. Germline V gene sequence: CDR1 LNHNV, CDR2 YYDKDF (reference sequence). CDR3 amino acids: CATSRDLSAATNEKLFF. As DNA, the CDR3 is TGTGCCACCAGCAGAGATCTGTCCGCCGCAACTAATGAAAAACTGTTTTTT. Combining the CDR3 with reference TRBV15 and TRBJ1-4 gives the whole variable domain DAMVIQNPRYQVTQFGKPVTLSCSQTLNHNVMYWYQQKSSQAPKLLFHYYDKDFNNEADTPDNFQSRRPNTSFCFLDIRSPGLGDTAMYLCATSRDLSAATNEKLFFGSGTQLSVL.

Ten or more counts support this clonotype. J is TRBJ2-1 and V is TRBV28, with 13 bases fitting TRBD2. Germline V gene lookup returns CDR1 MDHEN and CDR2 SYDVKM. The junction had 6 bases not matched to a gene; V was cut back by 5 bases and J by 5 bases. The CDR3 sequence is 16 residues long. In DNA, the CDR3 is TGTGCCAGCAGTGCGGCCGGGACTAGCGGGAACAATGAGCAGTTCTTC. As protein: CASSAAGTSGNNEQFF.

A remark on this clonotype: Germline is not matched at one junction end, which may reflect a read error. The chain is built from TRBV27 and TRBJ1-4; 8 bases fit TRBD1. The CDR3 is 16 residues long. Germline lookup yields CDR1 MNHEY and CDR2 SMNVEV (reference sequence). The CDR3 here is CASSLSGQGPNEKLFF. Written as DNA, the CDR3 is TGTGCCAGCAGTCTATCCGGACAGGGCCCTAATGAAAAACTGTTTTTT.

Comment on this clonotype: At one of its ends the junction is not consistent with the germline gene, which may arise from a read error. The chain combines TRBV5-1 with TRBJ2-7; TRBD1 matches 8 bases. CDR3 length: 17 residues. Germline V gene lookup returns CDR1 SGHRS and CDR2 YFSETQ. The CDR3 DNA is TGCGCCAGCAGCTTGGGGTCCCGGACAGGGTTCTCCTACGAGCAGTGCTTC. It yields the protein CASSLGSRTGFSYEQCF.

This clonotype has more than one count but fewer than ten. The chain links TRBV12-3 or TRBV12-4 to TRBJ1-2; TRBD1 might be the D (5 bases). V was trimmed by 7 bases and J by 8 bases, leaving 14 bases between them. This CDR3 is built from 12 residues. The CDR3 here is CASTLGEAGYTF. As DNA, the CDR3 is TGTGCCAGCACTTTGGGGGAGGCGGGCTACACCTTC.

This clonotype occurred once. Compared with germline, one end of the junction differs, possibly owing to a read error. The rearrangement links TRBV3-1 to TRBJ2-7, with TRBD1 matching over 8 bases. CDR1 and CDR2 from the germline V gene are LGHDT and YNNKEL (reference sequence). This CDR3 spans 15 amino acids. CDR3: CANSPSGTGVSEQYF. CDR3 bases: TGTGCCAACAGCCCGTCCGGGACAGGTGTCTCCGAGCAGTACTTC.

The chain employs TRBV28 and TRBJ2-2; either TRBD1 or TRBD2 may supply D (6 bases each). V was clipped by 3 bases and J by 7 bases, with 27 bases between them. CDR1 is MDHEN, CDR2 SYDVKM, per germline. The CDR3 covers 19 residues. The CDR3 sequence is CASSFYPFGGGHPGGELFF. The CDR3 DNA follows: TGTGCCAGCAGTTTTTACCCATTTGGAGGGGGTCATCCTGGCGGGGAGCTGTTTTTT.

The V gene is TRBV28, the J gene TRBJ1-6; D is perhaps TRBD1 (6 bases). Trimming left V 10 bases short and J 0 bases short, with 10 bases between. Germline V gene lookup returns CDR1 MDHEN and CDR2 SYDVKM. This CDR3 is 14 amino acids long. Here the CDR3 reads CATLGGSYNSPLHF. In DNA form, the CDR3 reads TGTGCCACCTTAGGGGGCTCCTATAATTCACCCCTCCACTTT.

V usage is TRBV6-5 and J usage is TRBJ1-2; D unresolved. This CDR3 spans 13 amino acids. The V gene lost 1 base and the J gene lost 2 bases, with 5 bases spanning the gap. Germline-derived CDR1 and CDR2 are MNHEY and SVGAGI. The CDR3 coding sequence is TGTGCCAGCAGTTACTACGCAAACTATGGCTACACCTTC. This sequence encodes CASSYYANYGYTF.

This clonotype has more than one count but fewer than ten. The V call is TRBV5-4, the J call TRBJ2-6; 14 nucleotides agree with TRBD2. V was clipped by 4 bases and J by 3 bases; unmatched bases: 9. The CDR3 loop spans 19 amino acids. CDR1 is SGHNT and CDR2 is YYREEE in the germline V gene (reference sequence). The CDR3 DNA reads TGTGCCAGCAGCGTAAGACTAGCGGGGGGGCCTGGTGGGGCCAACGTCCTGACTTTC. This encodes CASSVRLAGGPGGANVLTF.